The 10 T cell receptor beta chains below come from one sample, sequenced in a study of blood T cells in healthy people across ages (dated by TCRdb to 2015 to 2017). Library construction relied on 5' RACE. TCRdb records Illumina HiSeq 2500 as the sequencer. The second PCR ran for about 7 to 11 cycles and used a J-beta primer mix along with a sample-barcoded 5' primer. TCRdb reworked the public reads: Q25 trimming with fastp, MiXCR clone assembly, productive beta chains retained. Entries that share a CDR3 protein sequence are merged under the most common genes and DNA. Recorded for this sample are 750,000 to 950,000 distinct CDR3 sequences; around a quarter of them occurred a single time. The biggest ten clones account for roughly 3.1% of the sample. The same sample was also studied in work on T cells of mothers and their children.

The sequenced sample consisted of blood. The receptors stem from a boy aged 5-17 years in good health.

This chain joins TRBV3-1 and TRBJ2-7; TRBD2 agrees at 13 bases. J was trimmed by 7 bases and V by 2 bases; bases with no gene match: 5. Germline V gene lookup returns CDR1 LGHDT and CDR2 YNNKEL (reference sequence). The CDR3 runs to 15 residues. Here the CDR3 reads CASSQTSGGAWEQYF. CDR3 DNA sequence: TGTGCCAGCAGCCAAACTAGCGGGGGGGCGTGGGAGCAGTACTTC.

This clonotype showed up just a few times. The gene calls are TRBV7-9 and TRBJ2-3; D call uncertain. The V gene lost 7 bases and the J gene lost 0 bases, with 17 bases spanning the gap. CDR1 SEHNR and CDR2 FQNEAQ come from the germline V gene (reference sequence). The CDR3 totals 16 residues. Written as DNA, the CDR3 is TGTGCCAGCACCTCGGTCCGATCGATTAGCACAGATACGCAGTATTTT. Amino acid sequence: CASTSVRSISTDTQYF.

The chain recombines TRBV20-1 with TRBJ1-1; D is uncertain. CDR1 and CDR2 from the germline V gene are DFQATT and SNEGSKA (reference sequence). The length of the CDR3 is 17 residues. V lost 0 bases and J lost 0, with 17 bases in between. CDR3 sequence (DNA): TGCAGTGCTAGAGATGCAGCAGGACCGATGATGAACACTGAAGCTTTCTTT. Translating it yields CSARDAAGPMMNTEAFF.

The chain links TRBV28 to TRBJ2-7; a weak D match, TRBD2 (5 bases). This CDR3 comprises 16 residues. V lost 1 base and J lost 2, with 15 bases in between. Per the germline V gene, CDR1 is MDHEN and CDR2 is SYDVKM. CDR3 sequence (DNA): TGTGCCAGCAGTTTATTAGTGGGAGAGTTCACCTACGAGCAGTACTTC. The encoded protein is CASSLLVGEFTYEQYF.

This clonotype occurred a few times. The chain uses TRBV2 and TRBJ2-7; D is tentatively TRBD1 or TRBD2 (5 bases each). Trimming took off 8 bases at V and 0 bases at J, with 17 bases between the two ends. The germline V gene encodes CDR1 SNHLY and CDR2 FYNNEI. This CDR3 is 15 amino acids long. The CDR3 nucleotides are TGTGCCAGCGGGGCCGAGGGAATTAGCTCCTACGAGCAGTACTTC. It yields the protein CASGAEGISSYEQYF.

This rearrangement joins TRBV12-3 or TRBV12-4 to TRBJ1-2; 9 nucleotides agree with TRBD1. V gave up 6 bases and J gave up 2 bases; unmatched junction bases: 10. The CDR3 is 16 amino acids. In DNA, the CDR3 is TGTGCCAGCAGCACCGGGACAGGGTCTTTAAACTATGGCTACACCTTC. Translated: CASSTGTGSLNYGYTF.

The chain links TRBV4-1 to TRBJ2-5; a weak D match, TRBD2 (5 bases). The last part of the DNA fits TRBJ2-7 better; the J call may be wrong. Germline V gene sequence: CDR1 MGHRA, CDR2 YSYEKL. CDR3 length: 14 residues. CDR3 DNA sequence: TGCGCCAGCAGCCAAGAGTCCGGGGTTGACGAGCAGTACTTC. It encodes CASSQESGVDEQYF.

CDR3 DNA sequence: TGTGCCAGCAGAAGGGCAGGATCCTACAATGAGCAGTTCTTC. Protein sequence: CASRRAGSYNEQFF. The chain is built from TRBV2 and TRBJ2-1; no clear D. Per germline, CDR1 SNHLY and CDR2 FYNNEI. The length of the CDR3 is 14 residues. V was shortened by 6 bases and J by 1 base, with 10 bases between the two germline ends. The full variable domain, in which reference TRBV2 and TRBJ2-1 provide the parts outside the CDR3, is EPEVTQTPSHQVTQMGQEVILRCVPISNHLYFYWYRQILGQKVEFLVSFYNNEISEKSEIFDDQFSVERPDGSNFTLKIRSTKLEDSAMYFCASRRAGSYNEQFFGPGTRLTVL.

The chain carries TRBV29-1 and TRBJ2-1; 11 positions agree with TRBD2. The junction had 9 bases not matched to a gene; V was cut back by 4 bases and J by 7 bases. This CDR3 is built from 15 residues. CDR1 and CDR2 (germline): SQVTM, ANQGSEA. The CDR3 loop reads CSVGSGLAATNEQFF. CDR3 in DNA: TGCAGCGTTGGGTCGGGACTAGCGGCAACGAATGAGCAGTTCTTC.

This clonotype was found a few times. The chain carries TRBV4-1 and TRBJ2-7; D call uncertain. The CDR3 length is 14 residues. V dropped 1 base and J dropped 0 bases, with 7 bases sitting between them. CDR1 and CDR2 (germline): MGHRA, YSYEKL. CDR3 bases: TGCGCCAGCAGCCAAGGTTTTATCTCCTACGAGCAGTACTTC. This sequence encodes CASSQGFISYEQYF.